This T cell receptor beta chain was documented in a study of blood T cell repertoires in COVID-19. Sequenced by immunoSEQ multiplex PCR; TCRdb stores in-frame clones only, minus some. The sample lists fewer than 150,000 clones; approximately 84% were seen once. Germline CDR1 reads SGHTS; CDR2 reads YDEGEE. The V segment lost 0 bases and the J segment 8 bases; nucleotides outside the gene matches: 8. CDR3 size: 15 residues. This rearrangement joins TRBV5-8 to TRBJ2-1, with TRBD2 identical over 7 bases. Specimen: peripheral blood. The receptor comes from a human donor in a cohort sampled during active COVID-19. The CDR3 DNA reads as TGTGCCAGCAGCTTGGGCGGGGGAGTCGTTTATGAGCAGTTCTTC. This encodes CASSLGGGVVYEQFF.